This is a list of T cell receptor beta chains from one sample in a study of control samples from healthy donors and cancer patients. Sequencing used immunoSEQ multiplex PCR; TCRdb keeps in-frame clones, though not all of them. The data contain approximately 130,000 clones, roughly 84% of them singletons. The sequencing input was blood. The receptors stem from a man in his forties in good health. The CDR3 runs from the conserved cysteine through the conserved F or W. D genes are given only for firm matches. Some rows mark clone size as missing; the rest say once, few, many or name a class of expanded clone.

clone_size: NA; d_call: TRBD1; v_call: TRBV2; cdr3_length: 14; j_call: TRBJ1-6; cdr3_nt: TGTGCCAGCAGCGCCGGGACAGGGAATTCACCCCTCCACTTT; cdr3_aa: CASSAGTGNSPLHF
clone_size: NA; d_call: NA; v_call: TRBV6-5; cdr3_length: 13; j_call: TRBJ1-1; cdr3_nt: TGTGCCAGCAGGGGGATGCCGAACACTGAAGCTTTCTTT; cdr3_aa: CASRGMPNTEAFF
clone_size: NA; d_call: TRBD1; v_call: TRBV19; cdr3_length: 13; j_call: TRBJ2-7; cdr3_nt: TGTGCCAGTAGTGCGCCTGACAGGGGCGAGCAGTACTTC; cdr3_aa: CASSAPDRGEQYF
clone_size: NA; d_call: NA; v_call: TRBV18; cdr3_length: 14; j_call: TRBJ2-7; cdr3_nt: TGTGCCAGCTCACCAGGGGGTTTCACCTACGAGCAGTACTTC; cdr3_aa: CASSPGGFTYEQYF
clone_size: NA; d_call: NA; v_call: TRBV19; cdr3_length: 14; j_call: TRBJ1-5; cdr3_nt: TGTGCCAGTAGTGTAACAGGAGACAATCAGCCCCAGCATTTT; cdr3_aa: CASSVTGDNQPQHF
clone_size: NA; d_call: NA; v_call: TRBV2; cdr3_length: 11; j_call: TRBJ2-7; cdr3_nt: TGTGCCAGCTCCGCATCCTACGAGCAGTACTTC; cdr3_aa: CASSASYEQYF
clone_size: NA; d_call: TRBD1; v_call: TRBV29-1; cdr3_length: 12; j_call: TRBJ1-2; cdr3_nt: TGCAGCGTTGGTGGACAGGGTCGTGGCTACACCTTC; cdr3_aa: CSVGGQGRGYTF
clone_size: NA; d_call: NA; v_call: TRBV24-1; cdr3_length: 14; j_call: TRBJ1-5; cdr3_nt: TGTGCCACCAGTGATAGGTCTAGCAATCAGCCCCAGCATTTT; cdr3_aa: CATSDRSSNQPQHF
clone_size: NA; d_call: NA; v_call: TRBV7-9; cdr3_length: 15; j_call: TRBJ1-6; cdr3_nt: TGTGCCAGCAGGGGAAGGGACGGCGCAAATTCACCCCTCCACTTT; cdr3_aa: CASRGRDGANSPLHF
clone_size: NA; d_call: NA; v_call: TRBV18; cdr3_length: 12; j_call: TRBJ2-1; cdr3_nt: TGTGCCAGCTTGGAGGACTACAATGAGCAGTTCTTC; cdr3_aa: CASLEDYNEQFF
clone_size: NA; d_call: NA; v_call: TRBV24-1; cdr3_length: 14; j_call: TRBJ1-2; cdr3_nt: TGTGCCACCAGTGCCCCGGGGCGGGCACGGGGCTACACCTTC; cdr3_aa: CATSAPGRARGYTF
clone_size: NA; d_call: TRBD1; v_call: TRBV7-2; cdr3_length: 16; j_call: TRBJ2-1; cdr3_nt: TGTGCCAGCAGCCCCGCCGGGACAGGAGGAGGCAATGAGCAGTTCTTC; cdr3_aa: CASSPAGTGGGNEQFF
clone_size: NA; d_call: NA; v_call: TRBV3-1/TRBV3-2; cdr3_length: 13; j_call: TRBJ2-3; cdr3_nt: TGTGCCAGCAGCAACGGGGGCACAGATACGCAGTATTTT; cdr3_aa: CASSNGGTDTQYF
clone_size: once; d_call: NA; v_call: TRBV6-5; cdr3_length: 13; j_call: TRBJ1-1; cdr3_nt: TGTGCCAGCGCAAAGACAGCGAACACTGAAGCTTTCTTT; cdr3_aa: CASAKTANTEAFF
clone_size: NA; d_call: NA; v_call: TRBV7-2; cdr3_length: 15; j_call: TRBJ1-2; cdr3_nt: TGTGCCAGCAGCTTAGGGGGTGGAGTGGGATATGGCTACACCTTC; cdr3_aa: CASSLGGGVGYGYTF
clone_size: NA; d_call: NA; v_call: TRBV30; cdr3_length: 14; j_call: TRBJ1-3; cdr3_nt: TGTGCCTGGAGTGTTTCAGCCTCTGGAAACACCATATATTTT; cdr3_aa: CAWSVSASGNTIYF
clone_size: NA; d_call: NA; v_call: TRBV5-5; cdr3_length: 13; j_call: TRBJ2-3; cdr3_nt: TGTGCCAGCAGCTTGGGGCCCGCAGATACGCAGTATTTT; cdr3_aa: CASSLGPADTQYF
clone_size: NA; d_call: NA; v_call: TRBV7-2; cdr3_length: 12; j_call: TRBJ1-1; cdr3_nt: TGTGCCAGCAGCTCGAGGACACTTGAAGCTTTCTTT; cdr3_aa: CASSSRTLEAFF
clone_size: NA; d_call: NA; v_call: TRBV29-1; cdr3_length: 15; j_call: TRBJ1-5; cdr3_nt: TGCAGCGTTGTGTATCTGGGTAGCGGCAATCAGCCCCAGCATTTT; cdr3_aa: CSVVYLGSGNQPQHF
clone_size: once; d_call: NA; v_call: TRBV5-1; cdr3_length: 16; j_call: TRBJ2-5; cdr3_nt: TGCGCCAGCAGCTTCTCGGCGGGGTACTTCCAAGAGACCCAGTACTTC; cdr3_aa: CASSFSAGYFQETQYF
clone_size: once; d_call: TRBD1; v_call: TRBV18; cdr3_length: 16; j_call: TRBJ1-2; cdr3_nt: TGTGCCAGCTCACCGGGTCCGGGACAGTCGAACTATGGCTACACCTTC; cdr3_aa: CASSPGPGQSNYGYTF
clone_size: NA; d_call: NA; v_call: TRBV7-6; cdr3_length: 15; j_call: TRBJ1-3; cdr3_nt: TGTGCCAGCAGCTTGGGAAGGGGGAATGGAAACACCATATATTTT; cdr3_aa: CASSLGRGNGNTIYF
clone_size: NA; d_call: NA; v_call: TRBV9; cdr3_length: 14; j_call: TRBJ2-3; cdr3_nt: TGTGCCAGCAGCGCCAGACAGACCACAGATACGCAGTATTTT; cdr3_aa: CASSARQTTDTQYF
clone_size: NA; d_call: TRBD1; v_call: TRBV5-5; cdr3_length: 14; j_call: TRBJ1-1; cdr3_nt: TGTGCCAGCAGCTCCTGGGACAGGCCCCCTGAAGCTTTCTTT; cdr3_aa: CASSSWDRPPEAFF
clone_size: NA; d_call: NA; v_call: TRBV2; cdr3_length: 15; j_call: TRBJ1-5; cdr3_nt: TGTGCCAGCAGTGGAGGGCAGGGAGGCAATCAGCCCCAGCATTTT; cdr3_aa: CASSGGQGGNQPQHF
clone_size: once; d_call: NA; v_call: TRBV11-2; cdr3_length: 14; j_call: TRBJ1-2; cdr3_nt: TGTGCCAGCAGCTTAGATGTTGGGGACTATGGCTACACCTTC; cdr3_aa: CASSLDVGDYGYTF
clone_size: NA; d_call: TRBD1; v_call: TRBV5-8; cdr3_length: 15; j_call: TRBJ2-7; cdr3_nt: TGTGCCAGCAGCGCCCGGGACAGGAGCTCCTACGAGCAGTACTTC; cdr3_aa: CASSARDRSSYEQYF
clone_size: NA; d_call: TRBD1; v_call: TRBV5-6; cdr3_length: 15; j_call: TRBJ2-4; cdr3_nt: TGTGCCAGCAGCTGGGTACAGGGGGCTGGGGACATTCAGTACTTC; cdr3_aa: CASSWVQGAGDIQYF
clone_size: once; d_call: NA; v_call: TRBV21-1; cdr3_length: 17; j_call: TRBJ1-2; cdr3_nt: TGTGCCAGCAGCATCGGGACAGACTCAATCTGGTCCTATGGCTACACCTTC; cdr3_aa: CASSIGTDSIWSYGYTF
clone_size: few; d_call: NA; v_call: TRBV3-1/TRBV3-2; cdr3_length: 14; j_call: TRBJ1-1; cdr3_nt: TGTGCCAGCAGCCAACCCAGGGTCCCCTATGAAGCTTTCTTT; cdr3_aa: CASSQPRVPYEAFF
clone_size: NA; d_call: NA; v_call: TRBV6-2/TRBV6-3; cdr3_length: 16; j_call: TRBJ1-2; cdr3_nt: TGTGCCAGCAGCTCGAACAGGGAGGGGGCTAACTATGGCTACACCTTC; cdr3_aa: CASSSNREGANYGYTF
clone_size: NA; d_call: NA; v_call: TRBV6-5; cdr3_length: 13; j_call: TRBJ1-6; cdr3_nt: TGTGCCAGCCATGAGGTGGGAAATTCACCCCTCCACTTT; cdr3_aa: CASHEVGNSPLHF
clone_size: many; d_call: NA; v_call: TRBV6-1; cdr3_length: 14; j_call: TRBJ2-5; cdr3_nt: TGTGCCAGCAGTGAAGGGTGGCGTCCAGAGACCCAGTACTTC; cdr3_aa: CASSEGWRPETQYF
clone_size: NA; d_call: NA; v_call: TRBV7-9; cdr3_length: 14; j_call: TRBJ1-1; cdr3_nt: TGTGCCAGCGGCCGAGGCGACTTGAACACTGAAGCTTTCTTT; cdr3_aa: CASGRGDLNTEAFF
clone_size: NA; d_call: TRBD2; v_call: TRBV7-2; cdr3_length: 15; j_call: TRBJ2-3; cdr3_nt: TGTGCCAGCAGCTACACCGGGACTAACACAGATACGCAGTATTTT; cdr3_aa: CASSYTGTNTDTQYF
clone_size: once; d_call: NA; v_call: TRBV9; cdr3_length: 16; j_call: TRBJ1-6; cdr3_nt: TGTGCCAGCAGCCTCTCTACAGGGTTGGGTAATTCACCCCTCCACTTT; cdr3_aa: CASSLSTGLGNSPLHF
clone_size: few; d_call: NA; v_call: TRBV4-1; cdr3_length: 16; j_call: TRBJ1-2; cdr3_nt: TGCGCCAGCAGCCAAGAAGAGGCGGCAGGGCCATATGGCTACACCTTC; cdr3_aa: CASSQEEAAGPYGYTF
clone_size: few; d_call: NA; v_call: TRBV6-4; cdr3_length: 14; j_call: TRBJ1-1; cdr3_nt: TGTGCCAGCAGGGACTCAAGCTGGGACACTGAAGCTTTCTTT; cdr3_aa: CASRDSSWDTEAFF
clone_size: NA; d_call: NA; v_call: TRBV18; cdr3_length: 15; j_call: TRBJ2-1; cdr3_nt: TGTGCCAGCTCACCCGACGCCCAGGGCCGAAATGAGCAGTTCTTC; cdr3_aa: CASSPDAQGRNEQFF
clone_size: NA; d_call: NA; v_call: TRBV2; cdr3_length: 15; j_call: TRBJ2-6; cdr3_nt: TGTGCCAGCAGTGGGTGGGGATCTGGGGCCAACGTCCTGACTTTC; cdr3_aa: CASSGWGSGANVLTF
clone_size: NA; d_call: NA; v_call: TRBV2; cdr3_length: 14; j_call: TRBJ1-6; cdr3_nt: TGTGCCAGCCACGCTGGCCAGTATTTTTCACCCCTCCACTTT; cdr3_aa: CASHAGQYFSPLHF
clone_size: NA; d_call: NA; v_call: TRBV2; cdr3_length: 14; j_call: TRBJ2-3; cdr3_nt: TGTGCCACCGTTAGAGCTAGCGGCACAGATACGCAGTATTTT; cdr3_aa: CATVRASGTDTQYF
clone_size: once; d_call: NA; v_call: TRBV24-1; cdr3_length: 18; j_call: TRBJ2-7; cdr3_nt: TGTGCCACCAGTGGTCCTATTCCAGGGGGAGGGTTGTACGACGAGCAGTACTTC; cdr3_aa: CATSGPIPGGGLYDEQYF
clone_size: once; d_call: NA; v_call: TRBV27; cdr3_length: 13; j_call: TRBJ1-2; cdr3_nt: TGTGCCAGCAGTTTTGGGGGCAGGTATGGCTACACCTTC; cdr3_aa: CASSFGGRYGYTF
clone_size: NA; d_call: TRBD2; v_call: TRBV19; cdr3_length: 16; j_call: TRBJ2-3; cdr3_nt: TGTGCCAGTACCCTTCGTGGCGGGGGGACCACAGATACGCAGTATTTT; cdr3_aa: CASTLRGGGTTDTQYF
clone_size: once; d_call: TRBD1; v_call: TRBV7-3; cdr3_length: 14; j_call: TRBJ2-2; cdr3_nt: TGTGCCAGCAGTTCGGGACAGTCTCCCGGGGAGCTGTTTTTT; cdr3_aa: CASSSGQSPGELFF
clone_size: NA; d_call: NA; v_call: TRBV6-1; cdr3_length: 14; j_call: TRBJ2-7; cdr3_nt: TGTGCCAGCAGTGAAGTTGTCAGTGTCAACGAGCAGTACTTC; cdr3_aa: CASSEVVSVNEQYF
clone_size: NA; d_call: NA; v_call: TRBV6-2/TRBV6-3; cdr3_length: 14; j_call: TRBJ1-4; cdr3_nt: TGTGCCAGCAGTACCGGGACACAAGAGGAAAAACTGTTTTTT; cdr3_aa: CASSTGTQEEKLFF
clone_size: NA; d_call: TRBD1; v_call: TRBV9; cdr3_length: 16; j_call: TRBJ1-1; cdr3_nt: TGTGCCAGCAGCGTAGAGCCCTGGACAGGGGCCCCTGAAGCTTTCTTT; cdr3_aa: CASSVEPWTGAPEAFF
clone_size: NA; d_call: NA; v_call: TRBV7-9; cdr3_length: 14; j_call: TRBJ2-2; cdr3_nt: TGTGCCAGCAGCTTAGATCTTGGAACCGGGGAGCTGTTTTTT; cdr3_aa: CASSLDLGTGELFF
clone_size: NA; d_call: NA; v_call: TRBV25-1; cdr3_length: 13; j_call: TRBJ2-1; cdr3_nt: TGTGCCAGCAGGCAGACAGGCTTAAATGAGCAGTTCTTC; cdr3_aa: CASRQTGLNEQFF
clone_size: NA; d_call: NA; v_call: TRBV6-5; cdr3_length: 15; j_call: TRBJ2-2; cdr3_nt: TGTGCCACAAAACAGGTGAACCCGAACACCGGGGAGCTGTTTTTT; cdr3_aa: CATKQVNPNTGELFF
clone_size: NA; d_call: NA; v_call: TRBV5-1; cdr3_length: 14; j_call: TRBJ2-5; cdr3_nt: TGCGCCAGCAGGGTCGGAGGAGGCCAAGAGACCCAGTACTTC; cdr3_aa: CASRVGGGQETQYF
clone_size: NA; d_call: NA; v_call: TRBV10-2; cdr3_length: 15; j_call: TRBJ2-5; cdr3_nt: TGCGCCAGCAGTAACCCCAGGGCAGGGGCGGAGACCCAGTACTTC; cdr3_aa: CASSNPRAGAETQYF
clone_size: NA; d_call: NA; v_call: TRBV25-1; cdr3_length: 14; j_call: TRBJ1-2; cdr3_nt: TGTGCCAGCAGTGAATACGGCCAGGCATCGGGCTACACCTTC; cdr3_aa: CASSEYGQASGYTF
clone_size: NA; d_call: TRBD2; v_call: TRBV18; cdr3_length: 17; j_call: TRBJ2-7; cdr3_nt: TGTGCCAGCTCACAAAAAAAAGGACTAGCGGGGGGCCACGAGCAGTACTTC; cdr3_aa: CASSQKKGLAGGHEQYF
clone_size: once; d_call: NA; v_call: TRBV30; cdr3_length: 15; j_call: TRBJ2-2; cdr3_nt: TGTGCCTGGAGAGGGCGGGGTTCGGTCACCGGGGAGCTGTTTTTT; cdr3_aa: CAWRGRGSVTGELFF